This record looks at one T cell receptor beta chain sequence and its context. The source of the sample is a study of blood T cell repertoires in COVID-19. Overall study: Specimens from acute and convalescent COVID-19 originated in the United States, Italy and Spain.

Produced via immunoSEQ multiplex PCR; TCRdb's table is partial and in-frame only. The table lists 300,000 to 400,000 clones, about nine tenths of them singletons, with about 6% in the top ten. This CDR3 contains 13 residues. Germline V CDR1 and CDR2: LGHNT, FRNRAP. V was pared by 4 bases and J by 8 bases, with 14 bases between. The chain uses TRBV12-5 and TRBJ1-2; no clear D. The receptor comes from a woman aged 45-60 years with COVID-19, enrolled during active disease. Sequencing was carried out using peripheral blood. CDR3 sequence: CASGSPGGIGYTF. Here the CDR3 DNA reads TGTGCTAGTGGTTCCCCCGGAGGGATCGGCTACACCTTC.